This entry describes one TCR beta chain. The V end lost 7 bases, the J end lost 5 bases, and 11 bases lay between the germline ends. The CDR3 is 13 amino acids. Per the germline V gene, CDR1 is LNHDA and CDR2 is SQIVND (reference sequence). This entry comes from a study of blood T cell repertoires in COVID-19. The overall study: Sample material is recorded as cDNA or gDNA derived from T cells, B-cell-depleted T cells, or PBMCs.

This table comes from immunoSEQ multiplex PCR, and its TCRdb copy is limited to in-frame clones, with some not included. This table holds some 250,000 clones, roughly four fifths found once. The J gene is TRBJ2-2, the V gene TRBV19, with D maybe TRBD2 (5 bases). The sequence was obtained from a man younger than 40 who had recovered from COVID-19. The sequenced material came from peripheral blood. The CDR3 coding sequence is TGTGCCAGTACCTATCGGAGGACCGGGGAGCTGTTTTTT. Translation gives CASTYRRTGELFF.